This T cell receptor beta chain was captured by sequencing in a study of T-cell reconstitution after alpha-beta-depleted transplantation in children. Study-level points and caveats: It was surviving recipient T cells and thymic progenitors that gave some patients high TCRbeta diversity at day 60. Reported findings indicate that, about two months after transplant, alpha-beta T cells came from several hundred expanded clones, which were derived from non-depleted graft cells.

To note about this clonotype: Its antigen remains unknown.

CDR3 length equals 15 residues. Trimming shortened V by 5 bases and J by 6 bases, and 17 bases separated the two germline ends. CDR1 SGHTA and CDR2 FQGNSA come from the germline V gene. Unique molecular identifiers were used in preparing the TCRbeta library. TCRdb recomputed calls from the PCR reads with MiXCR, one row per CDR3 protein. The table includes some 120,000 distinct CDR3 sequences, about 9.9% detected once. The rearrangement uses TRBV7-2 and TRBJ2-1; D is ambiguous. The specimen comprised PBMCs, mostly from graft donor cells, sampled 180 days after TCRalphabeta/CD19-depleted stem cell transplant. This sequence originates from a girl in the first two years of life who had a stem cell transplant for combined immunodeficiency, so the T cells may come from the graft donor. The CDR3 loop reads CASSPHWNALNEQFF. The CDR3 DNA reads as TGTGCCAGCAGCCCTCATTGGAACGCCCTCAATGAGCAGTTCTTC.